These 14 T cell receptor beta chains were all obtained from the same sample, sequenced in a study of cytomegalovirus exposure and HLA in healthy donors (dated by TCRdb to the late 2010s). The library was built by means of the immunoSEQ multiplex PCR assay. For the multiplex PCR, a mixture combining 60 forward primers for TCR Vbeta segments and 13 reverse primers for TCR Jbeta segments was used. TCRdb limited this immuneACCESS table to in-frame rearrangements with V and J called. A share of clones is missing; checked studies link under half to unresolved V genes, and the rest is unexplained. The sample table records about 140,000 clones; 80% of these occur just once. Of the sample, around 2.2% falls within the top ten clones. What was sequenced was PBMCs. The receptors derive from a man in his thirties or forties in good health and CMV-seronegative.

The CDR3 reads CSVERTGYNGNGYTF. The CDR3 DNA follows: TGCAGCGTTGAAAGGACAGGGTATAATGGGAATGGCTACACCTTC. The chain is built from TRBV29-1 and TRBJ1-2; TRBD1 matches at 8 bases. The V segment lost 2 bases and the J segment 6 bases; nucleotides outside the gene matches: 11. The CDR3 loop spans 15 amino acids. Germline V lookup: CDR1 SQVTM, CDR2 ANQGSEA. Complete variable domain (other parts from reference TRBV29-1 and TRBJ1-2): SAVISQKPSRDICQRGTSLTIQCQVDSQVTMMFWYRQQPGQSLTLIATANQGSEATYESGFVIDKFPISRPNLTFSTLTVSNMSPEDSSIYLCSVERTGYNGNGYTFGSGTRLTVV.

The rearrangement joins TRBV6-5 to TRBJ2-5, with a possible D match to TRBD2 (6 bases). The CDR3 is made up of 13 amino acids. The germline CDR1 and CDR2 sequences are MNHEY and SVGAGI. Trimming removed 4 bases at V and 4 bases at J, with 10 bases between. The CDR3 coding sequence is TGTGCCAGCAGTTGGGGGGTGGGAGAGACCCAGTACTTC. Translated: CASSWGVGETQYF.

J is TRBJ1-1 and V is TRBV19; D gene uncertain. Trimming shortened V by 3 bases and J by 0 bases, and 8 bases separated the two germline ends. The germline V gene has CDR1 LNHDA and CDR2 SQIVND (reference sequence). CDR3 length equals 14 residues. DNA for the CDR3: TGTGCCAGTAGTATGGGAGGATTGAACACTGAAGCTTTCTTT. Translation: CASSMGGLNTEAFF.

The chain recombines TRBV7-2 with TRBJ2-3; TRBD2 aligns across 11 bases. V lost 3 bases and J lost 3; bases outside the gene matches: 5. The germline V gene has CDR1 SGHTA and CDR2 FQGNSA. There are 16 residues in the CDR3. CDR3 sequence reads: CASSLGLAGGTDTQYF. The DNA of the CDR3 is TGTGCCAGCAGCTTGGGGCTAGCGGGAGGTACAGATACGCAGTATTTT.

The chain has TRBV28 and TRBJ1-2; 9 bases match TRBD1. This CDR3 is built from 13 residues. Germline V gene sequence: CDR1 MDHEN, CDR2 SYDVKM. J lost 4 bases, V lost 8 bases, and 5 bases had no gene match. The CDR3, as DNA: TGTGCCAGCCGGACGACAGGGGGCTATGGCTACACCTTC. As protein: CASRTTGGYGYTF.

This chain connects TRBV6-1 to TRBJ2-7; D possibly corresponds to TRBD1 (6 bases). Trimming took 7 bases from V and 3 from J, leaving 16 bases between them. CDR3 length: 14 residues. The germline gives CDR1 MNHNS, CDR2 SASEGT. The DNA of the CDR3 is TGTGCCAGCACCCGCGACAGGACCCTCTACGAGCAGTACTTC. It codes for CASTRDRTLYEQYF.

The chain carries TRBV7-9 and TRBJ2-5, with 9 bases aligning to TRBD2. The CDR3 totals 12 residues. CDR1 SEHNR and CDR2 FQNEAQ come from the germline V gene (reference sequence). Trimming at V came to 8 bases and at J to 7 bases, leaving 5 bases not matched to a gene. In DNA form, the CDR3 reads TGTGCCAGCTTAGCGGGAGTTGGGACCCAGTACTTC. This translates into CASLAGVGTQYF.

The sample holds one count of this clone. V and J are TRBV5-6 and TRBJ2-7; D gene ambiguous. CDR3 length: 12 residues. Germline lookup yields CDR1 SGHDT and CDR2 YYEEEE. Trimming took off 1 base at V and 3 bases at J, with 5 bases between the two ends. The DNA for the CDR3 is TGTGCCAGCAGCTTGTTCGGCTACGAGCAGTACTTC. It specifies CASSLFGYEQYF.

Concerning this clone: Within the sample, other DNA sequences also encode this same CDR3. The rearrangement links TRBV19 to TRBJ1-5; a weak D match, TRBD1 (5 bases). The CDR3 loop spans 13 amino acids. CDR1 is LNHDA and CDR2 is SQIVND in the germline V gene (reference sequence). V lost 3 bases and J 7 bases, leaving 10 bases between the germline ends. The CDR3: CASSIQGGQPQHF. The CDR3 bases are TGTGCCAGTAGTATCCAGGGAGGGCAGCCCCAGCATTTT. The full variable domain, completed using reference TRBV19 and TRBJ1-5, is DGGITQSPKYLFRKEGQNVTLSCEQNLNHDAMYWYRQDPGQGLRLIYYSQIVNDFQKGDIAEGYSVSREKKESFPLTVTSAQKNPTAFYLCASSIQGGQPQHFGDGTRLSIL.

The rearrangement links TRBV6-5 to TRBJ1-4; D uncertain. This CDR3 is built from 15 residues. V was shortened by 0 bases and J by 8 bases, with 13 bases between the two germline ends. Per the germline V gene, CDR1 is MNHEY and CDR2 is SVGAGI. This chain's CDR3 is CASSYSSDRGEKLFF. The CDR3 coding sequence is TGTGCCAGCAGTTACTCCTCGGATAGAGGGGAAAAACTGTTTTTT.

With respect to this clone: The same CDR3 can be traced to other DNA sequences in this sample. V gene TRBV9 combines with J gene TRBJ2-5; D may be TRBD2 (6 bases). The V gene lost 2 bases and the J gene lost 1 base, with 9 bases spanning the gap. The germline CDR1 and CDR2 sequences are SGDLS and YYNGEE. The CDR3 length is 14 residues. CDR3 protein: CASSVGSGQETQYF. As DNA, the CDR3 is TGTGCCAGCAGCGTGGGTAGCGGCCAAGAGACCCAGTACTTC.

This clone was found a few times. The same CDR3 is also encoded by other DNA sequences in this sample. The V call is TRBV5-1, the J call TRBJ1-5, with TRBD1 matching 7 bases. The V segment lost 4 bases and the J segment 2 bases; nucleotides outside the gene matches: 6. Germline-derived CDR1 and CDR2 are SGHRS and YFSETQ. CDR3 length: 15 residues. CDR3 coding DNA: TGCGCCAGCAGCAGAACAGGGGACGGCAATCAGCCCCAGCATTTT. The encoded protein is CASSRTGDGNQPQHF.

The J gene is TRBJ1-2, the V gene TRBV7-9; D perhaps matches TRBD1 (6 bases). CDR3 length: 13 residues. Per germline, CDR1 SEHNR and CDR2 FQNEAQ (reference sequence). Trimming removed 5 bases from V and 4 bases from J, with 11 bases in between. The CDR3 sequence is CASSPQGFYGYTF. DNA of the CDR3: TGTGCCAGCAGCCCACAGGGTTTCTATGGCTACACCTTC.

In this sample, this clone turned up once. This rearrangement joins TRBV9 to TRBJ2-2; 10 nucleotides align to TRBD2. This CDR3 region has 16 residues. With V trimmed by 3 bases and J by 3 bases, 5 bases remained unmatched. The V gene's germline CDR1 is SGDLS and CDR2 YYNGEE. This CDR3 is CASSASGRSDTGELFF. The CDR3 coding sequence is TGTGCCAGCAGCGCTAGCGGGAGATCGGACACCGGGGAGCTGTTTTTT.